This T cell receptor beta chain is from a study of T cell responses to AZD1222 COVID-19 vaccine. General study findings and limits: The reported proportion of spike-specific TCRs targeting unmutated variant regions was nearly half. Clonal diversity was possibly underestimated, and white British individuals and females predominated among donors.

Germline assignment: CDR1 MNHEY and CDR2 SVGAGI. This CDR3 comprises 13 residues. The ends were cut back, 6 bases at V and 2 bases at J, with 10 bases in the middle. Turning to this clone: Its antigen is unidentified.

Some clones are missing from TCRdb's copy, which holds only in-frame ones; the method was immunoSEQ multiplex PCR. Of roughly 80,000 clones listed, 75% to 95% are singletons. This receptor was taken from an adult in good health. Specimen: peripheral blood, collected on day 0 of MenACWY control vaccination. The V call is TRBV6-5, the J call TRBJ1-2; D may be TRBD1 (5 bases). CDR3 sequence reads: CASRLDRNYGYTF. The CDR3 nucleotides read TGTGCCAGCAGATTAGACAGAAACTATGGCTACACCTTC.